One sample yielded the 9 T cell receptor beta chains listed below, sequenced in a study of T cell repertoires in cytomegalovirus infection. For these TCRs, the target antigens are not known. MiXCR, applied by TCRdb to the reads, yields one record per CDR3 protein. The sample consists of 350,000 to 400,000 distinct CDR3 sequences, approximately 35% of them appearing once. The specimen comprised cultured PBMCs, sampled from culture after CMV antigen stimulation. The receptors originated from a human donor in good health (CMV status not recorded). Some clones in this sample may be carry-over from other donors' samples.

The DNA of the CDR3 is TGTGCCAGCAGCTTAGGTTGGGGGAGCACTGAAGCTTTCTTT. This sequence encodes CASSLGWGSTEAFF. V is TRBV11-2 and J is TRBJ1-1; D is perhaps TRBD1 (5 bases). V gave up 1 base and J gave up 4 bases, with 10 bases separating them. The CDR3 contains 14 residues. Per the germline V gene, CDR1 is SGHAT and CDR2 is FQNNGV.

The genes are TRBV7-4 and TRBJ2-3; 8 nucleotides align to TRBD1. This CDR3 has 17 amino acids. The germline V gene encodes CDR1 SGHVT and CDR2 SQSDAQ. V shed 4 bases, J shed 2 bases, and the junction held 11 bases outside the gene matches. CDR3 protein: CASSSGKRTGPTDTQYF. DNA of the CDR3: TGTGCCAGCAGCTCCGGCAAGCGGACAGGGCCCACAGATACGCAGTATTTT.

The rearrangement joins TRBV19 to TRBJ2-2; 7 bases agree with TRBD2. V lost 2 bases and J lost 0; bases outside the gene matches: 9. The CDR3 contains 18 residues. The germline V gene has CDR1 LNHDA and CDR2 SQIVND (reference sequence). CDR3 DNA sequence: TGTGCCAGTAGTATAAGGGGTCTGGCGGGAGCGAACACCGGGGAGCTGTTTTTT. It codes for CASSIRGLAGANTGELFF. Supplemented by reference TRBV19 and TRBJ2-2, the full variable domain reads DGGITQSPKYLFRKEGQNVTLSCEQNLNHDAMYWYRQDPGQGLRLIYYSQIVNDFQKGDIAEGYSVSREKKESFPLTVTSAQKNPTAFYLCASSIRGLAGANTGELFFGEGSRLTVL.

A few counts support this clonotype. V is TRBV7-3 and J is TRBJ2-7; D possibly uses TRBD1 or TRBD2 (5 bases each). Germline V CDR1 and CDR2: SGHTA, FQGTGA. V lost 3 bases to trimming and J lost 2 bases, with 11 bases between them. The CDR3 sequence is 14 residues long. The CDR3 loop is CASSLSGTAYEQYF. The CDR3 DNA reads TGTGCCAGCAGCTTGTCCGGGACCGCCTACGAGCAGTACTTC.

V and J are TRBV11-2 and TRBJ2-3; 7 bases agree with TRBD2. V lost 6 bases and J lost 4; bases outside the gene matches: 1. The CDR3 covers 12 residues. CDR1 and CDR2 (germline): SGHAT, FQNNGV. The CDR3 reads CASRRESDTQYF. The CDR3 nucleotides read TGTGCCAGCAGGCGGGAGTCAGATACGCAGTATTTT.

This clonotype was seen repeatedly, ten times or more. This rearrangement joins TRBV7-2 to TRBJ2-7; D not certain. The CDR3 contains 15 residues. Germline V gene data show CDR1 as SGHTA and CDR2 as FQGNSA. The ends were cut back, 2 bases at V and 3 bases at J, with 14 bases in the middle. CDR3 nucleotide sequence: TGTGCCAGCAGCTTAAACGCCGGAGAGTTCTACGAGCAGTACTTC. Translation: CASSLNAGEFYEQYF.

In DNA form, the CDR3 reads TGCAGTGGCAGGACCGGGACAGCCCTTATGTACGAGCAGTACTTC. Its translation: CSGRTGTALMYEQYF. The chain uses TRBV20-1 and TRBJ2-7; 7 nucleotides match TRBD1. The CDR3 spans 15 residues. V trimming: 7 bases; J trimming: 4 bases; junction bases outside the gene matches: 16. CDR1 is DFQATT and CDR2 is SNEGSKA in the germline V gene (reference sequence).

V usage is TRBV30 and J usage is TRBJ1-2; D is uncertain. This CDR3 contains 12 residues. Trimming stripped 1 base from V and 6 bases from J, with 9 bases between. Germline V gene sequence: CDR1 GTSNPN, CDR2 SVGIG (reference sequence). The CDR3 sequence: CAWSDTDDGYTF. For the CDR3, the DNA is TGTGCCTGGAGTGATACGGATGATGGCTACACCTTC.

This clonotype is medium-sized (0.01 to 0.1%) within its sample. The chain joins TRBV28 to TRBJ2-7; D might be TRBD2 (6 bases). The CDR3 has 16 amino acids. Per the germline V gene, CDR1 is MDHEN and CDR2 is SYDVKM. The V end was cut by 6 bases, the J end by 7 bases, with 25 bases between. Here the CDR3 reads CASSGSPGLTFGEQYF. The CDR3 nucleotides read TGTGCCAGCAGCGGGTCCCCGGGACTCACCTTCGGGGAGCAGTACTTC. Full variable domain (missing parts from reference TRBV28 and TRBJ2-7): DVKVTQSSRYLVKRTGEKVFLECVQDMDHENMFWYRQDPGLGLRLIYFSYDVKMKEKGDIPEGYSVSREKKERFSLILESASTNQTSMYLCASSGSPGLTFGEQYFGPGTRLTVT.